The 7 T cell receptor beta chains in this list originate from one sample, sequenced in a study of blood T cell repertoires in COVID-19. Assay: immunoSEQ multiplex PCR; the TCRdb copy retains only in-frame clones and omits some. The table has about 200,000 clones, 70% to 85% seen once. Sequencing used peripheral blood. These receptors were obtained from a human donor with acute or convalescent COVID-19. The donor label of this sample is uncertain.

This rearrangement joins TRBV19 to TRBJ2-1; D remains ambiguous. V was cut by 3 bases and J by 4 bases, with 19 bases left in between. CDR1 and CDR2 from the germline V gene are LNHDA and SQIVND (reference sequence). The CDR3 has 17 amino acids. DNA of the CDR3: TGTGCCAGTAGTATGAGTCTCGGAGTGGGTCTATACAATGAGCAGTTCTTC. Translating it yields CASSMSLGVGLYNEQFF.

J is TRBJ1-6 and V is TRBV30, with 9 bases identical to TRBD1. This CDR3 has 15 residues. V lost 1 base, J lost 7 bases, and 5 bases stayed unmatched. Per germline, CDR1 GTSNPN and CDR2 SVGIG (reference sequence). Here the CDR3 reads CAWSARGTGNSPLHF. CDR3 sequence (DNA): TGTGCCTGGAGTGCCCGGGGGACAGGGAATTCACCCCTCCACTTT.

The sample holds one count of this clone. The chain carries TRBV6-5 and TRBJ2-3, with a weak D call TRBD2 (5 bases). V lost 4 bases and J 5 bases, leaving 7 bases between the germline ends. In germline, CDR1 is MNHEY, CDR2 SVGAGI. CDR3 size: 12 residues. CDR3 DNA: TGTGCCAGCAGTTCCCGGGGAGATACGCAGTATTTT. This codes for CASSSRGDTQYF.

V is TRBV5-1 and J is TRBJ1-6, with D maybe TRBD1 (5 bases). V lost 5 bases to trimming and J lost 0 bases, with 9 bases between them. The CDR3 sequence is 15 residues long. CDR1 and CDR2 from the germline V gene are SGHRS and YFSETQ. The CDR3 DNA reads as TGCGCCAGCAGTAGACAGAGCTCCTATAATTCACCCCTCCACTTT. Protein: CASSRQSSYNSPLHF.

CDR3 region: CASHGTDNQPQHF. In nucleotides, the CDR3 is TGTGCCAGTCACGGAACAGACAATCAGCCCCAGCATTTT. This chain links TRBV19 with TRBJ1-5; D gene ambiguous. CDR3 length: 13 amino acids. Per the germline V gene, CDR1 is LNHDA and CDR2 is SQIVND (reference sequence). V lost 8 bases to trimming and J lost 3 bases, with 11 bases between them.

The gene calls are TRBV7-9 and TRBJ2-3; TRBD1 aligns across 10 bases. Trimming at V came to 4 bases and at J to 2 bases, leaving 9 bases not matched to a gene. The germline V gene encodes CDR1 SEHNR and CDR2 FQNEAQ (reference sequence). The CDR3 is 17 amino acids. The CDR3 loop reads CASSWWGTGEVTDTQYF. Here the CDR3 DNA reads TGTGCCAGCAGCTGGTGGGGGACAGGGGAGGTCACAGATACGCAGTATTTT.

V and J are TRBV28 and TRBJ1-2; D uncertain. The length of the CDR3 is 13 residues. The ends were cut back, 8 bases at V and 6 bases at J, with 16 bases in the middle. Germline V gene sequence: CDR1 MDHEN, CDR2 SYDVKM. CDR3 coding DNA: TGTGCCAGCCGAAGCCCGAGAACTAATGGCTACACCTTC. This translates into CASRSPRTNGYTF.